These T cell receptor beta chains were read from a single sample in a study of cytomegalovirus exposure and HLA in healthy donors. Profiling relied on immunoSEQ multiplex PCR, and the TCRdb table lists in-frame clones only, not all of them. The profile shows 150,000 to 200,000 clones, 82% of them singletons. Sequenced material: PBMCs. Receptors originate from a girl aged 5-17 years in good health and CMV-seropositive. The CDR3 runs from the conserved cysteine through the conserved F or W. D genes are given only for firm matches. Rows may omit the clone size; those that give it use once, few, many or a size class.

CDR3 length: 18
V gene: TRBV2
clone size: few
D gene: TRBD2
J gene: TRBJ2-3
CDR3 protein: CASSEAWASGANTDTQYF
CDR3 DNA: TGTGCCAGCAGTGAAGCGTGGGCTAGCGGGGCCAACACAGATACGCAGTATTTT

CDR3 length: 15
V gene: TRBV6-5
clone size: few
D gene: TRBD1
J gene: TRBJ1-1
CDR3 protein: CASSQTGYLNTEAFF
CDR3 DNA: TGTGCCAGCAGTCAGACAGGGTACTTGAACACTGAAGCTTTCTTT

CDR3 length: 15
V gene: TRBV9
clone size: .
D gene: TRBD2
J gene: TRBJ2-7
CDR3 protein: CASSASGGPAYEQYF
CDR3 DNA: TGTGCCAGCAGCGCGTCGGGAGGGCCCGCCTACGAGCAGTACTTC

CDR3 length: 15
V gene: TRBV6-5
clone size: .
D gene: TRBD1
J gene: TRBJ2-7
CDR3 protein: CASSGGTGSSYEQYF
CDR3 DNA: TGTGCCAGCAGTGGAGGGACAGGGAGCTCCTACGAGCAGTACTTC

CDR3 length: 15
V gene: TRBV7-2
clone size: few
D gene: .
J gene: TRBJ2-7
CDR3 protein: CASSLAAGQIYEQYF
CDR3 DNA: TGTGCCAGCAGCTTAGCGGCGGGACAGATCTACGAGCAGTACTTC

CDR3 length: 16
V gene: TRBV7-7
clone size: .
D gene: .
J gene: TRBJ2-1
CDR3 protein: CASSLFSGPSYNEQFF
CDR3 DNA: TGTGCTAGCAGCTTATTCAGCGGCCCCTCCTACAATGAGCAGTTCTTC

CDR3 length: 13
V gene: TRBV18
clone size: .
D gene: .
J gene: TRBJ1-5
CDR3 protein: CASSGQYNQPQHF
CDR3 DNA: TGTGCCAGCTCAGGGCAGTACAATCAGCCCCAGCATTTT

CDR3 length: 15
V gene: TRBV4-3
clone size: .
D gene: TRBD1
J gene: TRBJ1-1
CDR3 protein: CASSQALQGATEAFF
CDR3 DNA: TGCGCCAGCAGCCAAGCCCTACAGGGGGCGACTGAAGCTTTCTTT

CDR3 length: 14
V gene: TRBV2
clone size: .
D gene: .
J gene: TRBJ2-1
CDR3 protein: CASIQEKTRNEQFF
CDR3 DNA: TGTGCCAGCATACAGGAGAAAACCCGCAATGAGCAGTTCTTC

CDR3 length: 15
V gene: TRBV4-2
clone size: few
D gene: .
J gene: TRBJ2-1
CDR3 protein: CASSQEGVASPEQFF
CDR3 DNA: TGTGCCAGCAGCCAAGAAGGGGTCGCAAGCCCTGAGCAGTTCTTC

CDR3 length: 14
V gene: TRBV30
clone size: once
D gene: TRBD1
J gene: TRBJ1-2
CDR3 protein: CAWGGTAVNYGYTF
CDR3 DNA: TGTGCCTGGGGCGGGACAGCCGTTAACTATGGCTACACCTTC

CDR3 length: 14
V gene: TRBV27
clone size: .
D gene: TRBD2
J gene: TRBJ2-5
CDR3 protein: CASSFPSSGGTQYF
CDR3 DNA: TGTGCCAGCAGTTTTCCCTCTAGCGGGGGGACCCAGTACTTC

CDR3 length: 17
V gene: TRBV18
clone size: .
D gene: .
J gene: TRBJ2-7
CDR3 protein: CASSPPRVPGSLYEQYF
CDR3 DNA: TGTGCCAGCTCACCCCCGCGAGTGCCAGGGTCACTCTACGAGCAGTACTTC

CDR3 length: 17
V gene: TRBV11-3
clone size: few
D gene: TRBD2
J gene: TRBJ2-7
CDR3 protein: CASSLDRGSRGGVEQYF
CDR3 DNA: TGTGCCAGCAGCTTAGATCGGGGGAGCCGGGGAGGGGTTGAACAGTACTTC

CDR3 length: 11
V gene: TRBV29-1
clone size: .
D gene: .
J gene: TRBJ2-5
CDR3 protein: CSADRDGLKYF
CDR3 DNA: TGCAGCGCTGACCGGGACGGACTAAAGTACTTC

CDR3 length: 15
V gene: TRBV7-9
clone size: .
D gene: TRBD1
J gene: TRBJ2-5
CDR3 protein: CASSFPQGVLKTQYF
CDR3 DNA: TGTGCCAGCAGCTTCCCACAGGGGGTGTTAAAGACCCAGTACTTC

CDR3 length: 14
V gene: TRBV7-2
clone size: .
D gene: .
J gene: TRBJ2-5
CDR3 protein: CASSPAGLEETQYF
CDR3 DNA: TGTGCCAGCAGCCCGGCGGGCCTCGAGGAGACCCAGTACTTC

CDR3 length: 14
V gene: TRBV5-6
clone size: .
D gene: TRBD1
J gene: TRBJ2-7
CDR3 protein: CASITGTGPYEQYF
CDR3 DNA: TGTGCCAGCATCACCGGGACAGGACCCTACGAGCAGTACTTC

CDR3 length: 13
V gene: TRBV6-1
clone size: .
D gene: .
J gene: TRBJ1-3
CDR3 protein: CASSETLGETIYF
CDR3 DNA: TGTGCCAGCAGTGAAACACTTGGAGAGACCATATATTTT

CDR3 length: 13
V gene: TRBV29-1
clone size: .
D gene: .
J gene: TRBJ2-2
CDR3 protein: CSVVRVNTGELFF
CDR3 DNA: TGCAGCGTTGTACGGGTTAACACCGGGGAGCTGTTTTTT